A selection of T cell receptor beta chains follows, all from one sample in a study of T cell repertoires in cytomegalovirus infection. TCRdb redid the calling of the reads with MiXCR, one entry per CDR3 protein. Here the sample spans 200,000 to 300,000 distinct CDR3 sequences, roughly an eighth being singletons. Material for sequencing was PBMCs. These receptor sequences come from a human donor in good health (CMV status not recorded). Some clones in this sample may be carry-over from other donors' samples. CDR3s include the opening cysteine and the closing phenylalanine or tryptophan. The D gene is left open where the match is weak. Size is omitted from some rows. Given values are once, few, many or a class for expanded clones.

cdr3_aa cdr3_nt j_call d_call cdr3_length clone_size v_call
CSARAKGALAGEETQYF TGCAGTGCTAGAGCAAAGGGGGCTCTAGCGGGAGAGGAGACCCAGTACTTC TRBJ2-5 TRBD2 17 - TRBV20-1
CASSSRRGVRQFF TGTGCCAGCAGCTCTAGGAGGGGGGTCAGGCAGTTCTTC TRBJ2-1 - 13 many TRBV7-2
CASSPRTGEATNEKLFF TGTGCCAGCAGCCCCCGCACAGGTGAAGCTACGAATGAAAAACTGTTTTTT TRBJ1-4 - 17 many TRBV7-9
CSVDRTEETQYF TGCAGCGTAGATCGGACAGAAGAGACCCAGTACTTC TRBJ2-5 - 12 few TRBV29-1
CASRLGTVYQPQHF TGTGCCAGCAGACTGGGGACAGTCTATCAGCCCCAGCATTTT TRBJ1-5 TRBD1 14 many TRBV12-3/TRBV12-4
CASSYSGGLSYEQYF TGTGCCAGCAGTTACTCGGGGGGACTATCCTACGAGCAGTACTTC TRBJ2-7 TRBD2 15 once TRBV6-6
CASSQQTGYTF TGTGCCAGCAGCCAGCAGACTGGCTACACCTTC TRBJ1-2 - 11 few TRBV3-1
CASSQLVGGVLSQETQYF TGTGCCAGCAGCCAACTCGTCGGGGGGGTTTTATCCCAAGAGACCCAGTACTTC TRBJ2-5 TRBD2 18 few TRBV7-8
CASSLIQETQYF TGTGCCAGCAGCTTAATACAAGAGACCCAGTACTTC TRBJ2-5 - 12 many TRBV11-2
CASSLRAAANTGELFF TGTGCCAGCAGCTTAAGGGCGGCCGCGAACACCGGGGAGCTGTTTTTT TRBJ2-2 - 16 many TRBV7-3
CASSLTWSDTQYF TGTGCCAGCAGCTTAACGTGGAGTGATACGCAGTATTTT TRBJ2-3 - 13 few TRBV7-3
CASSQIRGGTEAFF TGTGCCAGCAGCCAAATCAGGGGGGGCACTGAAGCTTTCTTT TRBJ1-1 TRBD1 14 - TRBV7-2
CASSLYRDRAVDEQYF TGTGCCAGCAGTTTATATCGGGACAGGGCAGTAGACGAGCAGTACTTC TRBJ2-7 TRBD1 16 few TRBV27
CSVEDMTGARAEAFF TGCAGCGTTGAAGACATGACAGGGGCACGGGCTGAAGCTTTCTTT TRBJ1-1 TRBD1 15 few TRBV29-1
CASSSQGLGGGYEQYF TGTGCCAGCAGCTCACAGGGGCTTGGGGGTGGCTACGAGCAGTACTTC TRBJ2-7 TRBD1 16 many TRBV7-2
CASSIQFGPGTANTEAFF TGTGCCAGTAGTATTCAGTTCGGCCCCGGGACAGCGAACACTGAAGCTTTCTTT TRBJ1-1 TRBD1 18 many TRBV19
CASSLITGAPPRYNEQFF TGTGCCAGCAGCTTAATTACAGGGGCGCCACCCCGATACAATGAGCAGTTCTTC TRBJ2-1 TRBD1 18 few TRBV7-6
CASSLVFETYEQYF TGTGCCAGCAGCTTAGTATTCGAAACCTACGAGCAGTACTTC TRBJ2-7 - 14 many TRBV7-2
CASSLSSRTGPSNEKLFF TGCGCCAGCAGCTTGTCATCACGGACAGGACCGTCTAATGAAAAACTGTTTTTT TRBJ1-4 TRBD1 18 many TRBV5-1
CSARGWTKGVEQFF TGCAGTGCTAGAGGGTGGACGAAGGGGGTTGAGCAGTTCTTC TRBJ2-1 - 14 - TRBV20-1
CASSFAGTDGNTIYF TGCGCCAGCAGCTTTGCCGGGACCGATGGAAACACCATATATTTT TRBJ1-3 - 15 - TRBV5-1
CAAPRKGLAPPWRQYF TGTGCCGCGCCCCGGAAGGGACTAGCACCCCCTTGGCGGCAGTACTTC TRBJ2-7 TRBD2 16 few TRBV6-2/TRBV6-3
CASRPDFTDTQYF TGTGCCAGCAGACCAGACTTCACAGATACGCAGTATTTT TRBJ2-3 - 13 - TRBV5-6
CSARLTSGGAAYNEQFF TGCAGTGCTAGACTTACTAGCGGGGGGGCAGCCTACAATGAGCAGTTCTTC TRBJ2-1 TRBD2 17 - TRBV20-1
CAISEFEGGGNTIYF TGTGCCATCAGTGAGTTTGAGGGCGGTGGAAACACCATATATTTT TRBJ1-3 - 15 many TRBV10-3
CASSWGGGADYGYTF TGTGCCAGCAGCTGGGGCGGGGGCGCCGACTATGGCTACACCTTC TRBJ1-2 - 15 many TRBV7-2
CASSLARGNRQNTEAFF TGTGCCAGCAGCTTAGCGCGGGGGAACAGGCAGAACACTGAAGCTTTCTTT TRBJ1-1 - 17 many TRBV7-8
CASSYPVGYTF TGTGCCAGCAGCTACCCCGTGGGCTACACCTTC TRBJ1-2 - 11 many TRBV6-2/TRBV6-3
CASSGGYYRADLTDTQYF TGTGCCAGCAGCGGGGGATATTACAGGGCCGACCTCACAGATACGCAGTATTTT TRBJ2-3 - 18 many TRBV14
CASRPSGGRNTEAFF TGTGCCAGCAGACCTTCAGGGGGCAGGAACACTGAAGCTTTCTTT TRBJ1-1 TRBD1 15 many TRBV6-5
CASSYPIQTGGDYGYTF TGTGCCAGCAGTTATCCGATCCAGACCGGAGGCGACTATGGCTACACCTTC TRBJ1-2 - 17 many TRBV6-2/TRBV6-3
CASSLDPGAEAFF TGTGCCAGCAGCTTGGATCCTGGGGCTGAAGCTTTCTTT TRBJ1-1 - 13 - TRBV5-4
CASSLTSARHNEQFF TGTGCCAGCAGCCTGACTAGCGCGAGACACAATGAGCAGTTCTTC TRBJ2-1 TRBD2 15 many TRBV7-3
CASSSPITGTANTGELFF TGTGCCAGCAGCTCTCCAATTACCGGGACGGCCAACACCGGGGAGCTGTTTTTT TRBJ2-2 - 18 many TRBV7-6
CASSLGRGGNTEAFF TGTGCCAGCAGCTTAGGCCGGGGTGGGAACACTGAAGCTTTCTTT TRBJ1-1 - 15 - TRBV7-6
CASSQDIQGYNYGYTF TGCGCCAGCAGCCAAGATATACAGGGTTATAACTATGGCTACACCTTC TRBJ1-2 - 16 - TRBV4-1
CASSPPGSSYNEQFF TGTGCCAGCTCACCACCGGGGAGCTCCTACAATGAGCAGTTCTTC TRBJ2-1 - 15 many TRBV18
CASSPSRGTNTEAFF TGTGCCAGCAGTCCTAGCCGGGGGACGAACACTGAAGCTTTCTTT TRBJ1-1 - 15 - TRBV25-1
CSATNEQFF TGCAGTGCAACGAATGAGCAGTTCTTC TRBJ2-1 - 9 - TRBV20-1
CASSFDRLAYEQYF TGCGCCAGCAGCTTCGACAGGTTGGCGTACGAGCAGTACTTC TRBJ2-7 - 14 few TRBV5-1
CASSLTGMDSPLHF TGTGCCAGCAGTTTAACGGGGATGGATTCACCCCTCCACTTT TRBJ1-6 - 14 many TRBV12-3/TRBV12-4
CASSLLRPQYQETQYF TGCGCCAGCAGCTTGTTACGGCCTCAGTACCAAGAGACCCAGTACTTC TRBJ2-5 - 16 - TRBV5-1
CASSQVKGYHGYTF TGTGCCAGCAGCCAAGTGAAGGGATATCATGGCTACACCTTC TRBJ1-2 - 14 few TRBV14